A single sample gave rise to the 21 T cell receptor beta chains below, sequenced in a study of blood T cell repertoires in COVID-19. The protocol was immunoSEQ multiplex PCR, while the TCRdb copy is restricted to in-frame clones and leaves out a portion. The repertoire holds over 200,000 clones, with 84% as singletons. Sequenced material: peripheral blood. These receptors were obtained from a woman older than 75 with COVID-19, enrolled during active disease.

V gene TRBV2 combines with J gene TRBJ1-4, with TRBD1 matching 8 bases. The germline V gene encodes CDR1 SNHLY and CDR2 FYNNEI. V dropped 7 bases and J dropped 4; count of bases not matched to a gene: 5. The CDR3 is made up of 14 amino acids. The CDR3 coding sequence is TGTGCCAGCACCCCGGGACAGGTTAATGAAAAACTGTTTTTT. It specifies CASTPGQVNEKLFF.

V and J are TRBV18 and TRBJ1-1; no clear D gene. Trimming left V 3 bases short and J 7 bases short, with 12 bases between. Germline V gene data show CDR1 as KGHSH and CDR2 as LQKENI. The length of the CDR3 is 13 residues. The CDR3 DNA sequence: TGTGCCAGCTCACCGACACCCATTGGTGAAGCTTTCTTT. The encoded protein is CASSPTPIGEAFF.

J is TRBJ1-2 and V is TRBV12-3 or TRBV12-4; possibly TRBD1 for D (5 bases). V was shortened by 2 bases and J by 4 bases, with 8 bases between the two germline ends. The CDR3 covers 13 residues. CDR3 sequence (DNA): TGTGCCAGCAGTTTAAGCCAGGGCTATGGCTACACCTTC. Translation gives CASSLSQGYGYTF.

This clone was observed a handful of times. This chain connects TRBV5-1 to TRBJ2-3, with 13 positions matching TRBD2. The V segment lost 2 bases and the J segment 1 base; nucleotides outside the gene matches: 4. The CDR3 runs to 17 residues. The germline V gene has CDR1 SGHRS and CDR2 YFSETQ. CDR3 DNA sequence: TGCGCCAGCAGCTTTCTAGGGACTAGCGGGGGCACAGATACGCAGTATTTT. Translated, it gives CASSFLGTSGGTDTQYF.

The chain is built from TRBV9 and TRBJ1-4; D unclear. The V gene's germline CDR1 is SGDLS and CDR2 YYNGEE. Trimming shortened V by 4 bases and J by 8 bases, and 18 bases separated the two germline ends. The CDR3 loop spans 15 amino acids. The DNA for the CDR3 is TGTGCCAGCAGCCCCTGGACTGCCTACGGGGAAAAACTGTTTTTT. This encodes CASSPWTAYGEKLFF. Based on the CDR3 plus reference TRBV9 and TRBJ1-4, the full variable domain is DSGVTQTPKHLITATGQRVTLRCSPRSGDLSVYWYQQSLDQGLQFLIQYYNGEERAKGNILERFSAQQFPDLHSELNLSSLELGDSALYFCASSPWTAYGEKLFFGSGTQLSVL.

A few counts support this clone. V usage is TRBV5-1 and J usage is TRBJ1-1; D not certain. V was shortened by 0 bases and J by 8 bases, with 14 bases between the two germline ends. From germline, CDR1 is SGHRS and CDR2 YFSETQ. The CDR3 runs to 14 residues. The DNA of the CDR3 is TGCGCCAGCAGCTTGGCCCAGACCGATAGCGAAGCTTTCTTT. Translation: CASSLAQTDSEAFF.

V gene TRBV5-5 combines with J gene TRBJ1-4; D is undetermined. The germline CDR1 and CDR2 sequences are SGHKS and YYEKEE (reference sequence). CDR3 length: 15 residues. The V and J ends lost 0 bases and 8 bases respectively, with 14 bases between them. The chain's CDR3 is CASSLVGVREEKLFF. The CDR3 bases are TGTGCCAGCAGCTTGGTGGGAGTTAGGGAAGAAAAACTGTTTTTT.

The V call is TRBV28, the J call TRBJ1-5, with D possibly being TRBD1 (6 bases). V was trimmed by 6 bases and J by 3 bases, leaving 15 bases between them. The CDR3 runs to 15 residues. CDR1 MDHEN and CDR2 SYDVKM come from the germline V gene. CDR3 in DNA: TGTGCCAGCAGCACTACAGGGAGACTCAATCAGCCCCAGCATTTT. Protein: CASSTTGRLNQPQHF.

This clone appeared a single time. The DNA for the CDR3 is TGTGCCAGCAGAGGACAGGGGGACCAGCCCCAGCATTTT. Translating it yields CASRGQGDQPQHF. V is TRBV5-8 and J is TRBJ1-5; 10 bases align to TRBD1. This CDR3 has 13 amino acids. Germline trimming cut 5 bases from V and 7 bases from J; bases unmatched to any gene: 3. In germline, CDR1 is SGHTS, CDR2 YDEGEE.

V usage is TRBV5-1 and J usage is TRBJ1-2; the D gene is possibly TRBD1 (5 bases). V shed 4 bases and J shed 2 bases, with 15 bases lying between them. Per the germline V gene, CDR1 is SGHRS and CDR2 is YFSETQ. The CDR3 has 15 amino acids. The CDR3 region is CASSPEGGDNYGYTF. As DNA, the CDR3 is TGCGCCAGCAGCCCGGAGGGTGGGGACAACTATGGCTACACCTTC.

The chain carries TRBV6-5 and TRBJ2-1, with a weak D call TRBD2 (6 bases). The ends were cut back, 4 bases at V and 3 bases at J, with 16 bases in the middle. Germline V gene sequence: CDR1 MNHEY, CDR2 SVGAGI. The CDR3 loop spans 16 amino acids. CDR3 in amino acids: CASSSRDFPFYNEQFF. The CDR3, as DNA: TGTGCCAGCAGTTCTAGGGACTTCCCCTTCTACAATGAGCAGTTCTTC.

In its sample, this clone was seen once. The rearrangement joins TRBV28 to TRBJ1-2; 7 positions agree with TRBD1. The CDR3 spans 14 residues. The J segment lost 6 bases and the V segment lost 6 bases, leaving 10 bases of the junction unmatched. The germline gives CDR1 MDHEN, CDR2 SYDVKM. The CDR3 loop reads CASSQDRVRNGYTF. DNA of the CDR3: TGTGCCAGCAGCCAAGACAGGGTTCGCAATGGCTACACCTTC.

This clone was observed a single time. The chain has TRBV19 and TRBJ1-5; 11 bases align to TRBD1. Trimming took 6 bases from V and 5 from J; bases not matched to a gene: 3. This CDR3 has 14 residues. In germline, CDR1 is LNHDA, CDR2 SQIVND (reference sequence). CDR3 loop: CASRWTGGDQPQHF. DNA of the CDR3: TGTGCCAGTAGATGGACAGGGGGCGATCAGCCCCAGCATTTT.

This chain connects TRBV7-2 to TRBJ2-3; 11 bases agree with TRBD2. With V trimmed by 3 bases and J by 5 bases, 4 bases remained unmatched. Germline CDR1 is SGHTA and CDR2 is FQGNSA. CDR3 size: 15 residues. The CDR3 DNA reads as TGTGCCAGCAGCTTTTTCGGACTAGCGGGAGATACGCAGTATTTT. The encoded protein is CASSFFGLAGDTQYF.

The V call is TRBV5-5, the J call TRBJ1-1; D remains ambiguous. CDR3 length: 13 residues. Germline V CDR1 and CDR2: SGHKS, YYEKEE (reference sequence). Trimming left V 7 bases short and J 8 bases short, with 18 bases between. The CDR3 spells CASAPTAVREAFF. CDR3 coding DNA: TGTGCCAGCGCCCCCACGGCGGTTAGGGAAGCTTTCTTT.

The DNA of the CDR3 is TGTGCCAGCAGTTTAGGGGGGGGCGCGAATACGCAGTATTTT. It is translated as CASSLGGGANTQYF. V usage is TRBV27 and J usage is TRBJ2-3; possible D gene TRBD2, 7 bases. The CDR3 contains 14 residues. The V gene lost 2 bases and the J gene lost 7 bases, with 13 bases spanning the gap. Germline CDR1 is MNHEY and CDR2 is SMNVEV (reference sequence).

The chain joins TRBV2 to TRBJ1-1; the match to TRBD1 covers 8 bases. The CDR3 length is 11 residues. Losses at the gene ends were 7 bases for V and 11 bases for J; bases not matched to a gene: 6. The germline V gene has CDR1 SNHLY and CDR2 FYNNEI. Here the CDR3 DNA reads TGTGCCAGCAAATACAGGGGGGGGGCTTTCTTT. Translating it yields CASKYRGGAFF. Using reference TRBV2 and TRBJ1-1 for the parts outside the CDR3, the full variable domain is EPEVTQTPSHQVTQMGQEVILRCVPISNHLYFYWYRQILGQKVEFLVSFYNNEISEKSEIFDDQFSVERPDGSNFTLKIRSTKLEDSAMYFCASKYRGGAFFGQGTRLTVV.

The J gene is TRBJ2-6, the V gene TRBV27; the match to TRBD2 covers 7 bases. V was pared by 3 bases and J by 2 bases, with 4 bases of the junction left unmatched. Germline values: CDR1 MNHEY, CDR2 SMNVEV (reference sequence). The CDR3 loop spans 16 amino acids. The CDR3: CASSFWGGAGANVLTF. DNA for the CDR3: TGTGCCAGCAGTTTTTGGGGGGGGGCTGGGGCCAACGTCCTGACTTTC. Variable domain in full (rest from reference TRBV27 and TRBJ2-6): EAQVTQNPRYLITVTGKKLTVTCSQNMNHEYMSWYRQDPGLGLRQIYYSMNVEVTDKGDVPEGYKVSRKEKRNFPLILESPSPNQTSLYFCASSFWGGAGANVLTFGAGSRLTVL.

The chain has TRBV6-5 and TRBJ1-4; the match to TRBD1 covers 10 bases. V lost 6 bases, J lost 7 bases, and 8 bases stayed unmatched. The germline V gene encodes CDR1 MNHEY and CDR2 SVGAGI. The CDR3 extends over 15 amino acids. Here the CDR3 reads CASRRQGAMGEKLFF. CDR3 nucleotide sequence: TGTGCCAGCAGGAGACAGGGGGCGATGGGTGAAAAACTGTTTTTT.

The chain carries TRBV19 and TRBJ1-1; 7 positions match TRBD1. Trimming at V came to 5 bases and at J to 6 bases, leaving 12 bases not matched to a gene. The CDR3 length is 15 residues. CDR1 LNHDA and CDR2 SQIVND come from the germline V gene (reference sequence). CDR3 sequence: CASSLVLQGMAEAFF. The CDR3 nucleotides read TGTGCCAGTAGTCTCGTACTACAGGGGATGGCTGAAGCTTTCTTT.

This clone was found once. The rearrangement links TRBV5-1 to TRBJ2-3; 8 nucleotides line up with TRBD2. CDR1 is SGHRS, CDR2 YFSETQ, per germline. With 2 bases clipped from V and 5 bases from J, the junction kept 7 bases outside the gene matches. The CDR3 totals 15 residues. The CDR3 is CASSFSGDGVDTQYF. In DNA, the CDR3 is TGCGCCAGCAGCTTTAGCGGGGACGGGGTAGATACGCAGTATTTT.